Shown below are 18 T cell receptor beta chains from a single sample sequenced in a study of regulatory T cells in long-lasting Graves disease (dated by TCRdb to the early 2020s). Libraries were constructed by multiplex PCR. The sequencer listed for this sample is Illumina HiSeq 4000. TCR beta libraries were built with iRepertoire HTBI primers and Arm-PCR amplification of CDR3 regions. TCRdb reran the public reads through fastp at Q25 and MiXCR, keeping productive beta chains. For every CDR3 protein sequence, its rows merge into one entry that carries the most common genes and DNA. The sample table holds fewer than 550,000 distinct CDR3 sequences, of which over 15% were seen once. The biggest ten clones account for about 25% of the sample. What the time point label conveys for this sample: newly diagnosed GD, antithyroid drugs for less than 3 months. RNA was extracted from PBMCs in TRIzol for both TCR sequencing and RNA sequencing.

These data were also filed under a second study, of T cells in Graves' hyperthyroidism and ophthalmopathy.

The sample consisted of peripheral blood mononuclear cells (PBMCs), taken at new diagnosis, from a patient treated with antithyroid drugs. Receptors originate from a woman under 30 with Graves disease. Donor details come from another sample of the same person, matched by shared clones.

The chain is built from TRBV7-2 and TRBJ2-7; D might be TRBD1 or TRBD2, each matching 6 bases. Trimming took off 5 bases at V and 6 bases at J, with 14 bases between the two ends. This CDR3 has 13 amino acids. The V gene's germline CDR1 is SGHTA and CDR2 FQGNSA. The CDR3 DNA reads as TGTGCCAGCAGCCGCGGAGGGGGGCGCGAGCAGTACTTC. Translated, it gives CASSRGGGREQYF.

In this sample, this clonotype turned up many times. The genes are TRBV28 and TRBJ2-1; no clear D gene. The V gene lost 5 bases and the J gene lost 2 bases, with 10 bases spanning the gap. CDR3 length equals 14 residues. Germline lookup yields CDR1 MDHEN and CDR2 SYDVKM. The CDR3 loop is CASSRIQTYNEQFF. CDR3 DNA sequence: TGTGCCAGCAGTAGGATACAGACCTACAATGAGCAGTTCTTC.

The V gene is TRBV7-9, the J gene TRBJ1-4, with D uncertain. The CDR3 runs to 16 residues. The V gene's germline CDR1 is SEHNR and CDR2 FQNEAQ (reference sequence). V dropped 5 bases and J dropped 2 bases, with 15 bases sitting between them. CDR3 sequence reads: CASSLPRGLTNEKLFF. The CDR3 DNA follows: TGTGCCAGCAGCCTCCCCCGTGGGCTTACTAATGAAAAACTGTTTTTT.

There are many counts of this clonotype. The J gene is TRBJ2-3, the V gene TRBV27, with 8 positions matching TRBD2. The CDR3 contains 14 residues. J lost 4 bases, V lost 8 bases, and 8 bases had no gene match. Germline V gene sequence: CDR1 MNHEY, CDR2 SMNVEV (reference sequence). The CDR3 is CASGIVRGADTQYF. CDR3 sequence (DNA): TGTGCCAGCGGTATCGTGCGGGGGGCAGATACGCAGTATTTT.

The V and J genes are TRBV20-1 and TRBJ2-3; D uncertain. The ends were cut back, 1 base at V and 5 bases at J, with 10 bases in the middle. Per the germline V gene, CDR1 is DFQATT and CDR2 is SNEGSKA (reference sequence). The CDR3 extends over 13 amino acids. In nucleotides, the CDR3 is TGCAGTGCTAGAGGGGCCGGAGAAGATACGCAGTATTTT. Translated: CSARGAGEDTQYF.

This clonotype was seen a handful of times. The chain joins TRBV20-1 to TRBJ2-7; a possible D gene is TRBD1 (5 bases). Trimming stripped 3 bases from V and 6 bases from J, with 15 bases between. This CDR3 is built from 13 residues. CDR1 and CDR2 (germline): DFQATT, SNEGSKA (reference sequence). This chain's CDR3 is CSAREQVGIEQYF. CDR3 coding DNA: TGCAGTGCTAGGGAACAGGTCGGAATCGAGCAGTACTTC.

The V call is TRBV7-2, the J call TRBJ2-7, with 8 bases fitting TRBD1. The V segment lost 5 bases and the J segment 9 bases; nucleotides outside the gene matches: 15. Germline CDR1 SGHTA, CDR2 FQGNSA. This CDR3 has 15 residues. The CDR3 region has the DNA TGTGCCAGCAGCACAGGGGGGCAGGGCGTTATCGGGCAGTACTTC. This codes for CASSTGGQGVIGQYF.

This chain links TRBV29-1 with TRBJ2-5; D gene ambiguous. Germline V lookup: CDR1 SQVTM, CDR2 ANQGSEA. The V and J ends lost 1 base and 0 bases respectively, with 6 bases between them. The CDR3 is 13 amino acids. This CDR3 reads CSVEGRYQETQYF. CDR3 bases: TGCAGCGTTGAAGGTCGGTACCAAGAGACCCAGTACTTC.

This clonotype was seen repeatedly, ten times or more. The chain recombines TRBV7-9 with TRBJ2-1; possibly TRBD1 for D (6 bases). The germline V and J ends were trimmed by 1 base and 4 bases, with 11 bases remaining between them. The CDR3 is 15 amino acids. Germline assignment: CDR1 SEHNR and CDR2 FQNEAQ (reference sequence). Written as DNA, the CDR3 is TGTGCCAGCAGCTTAGGAACAGGGATGTACAATGAGCAGTTCTTC. It codes for CASSLGTGMYNEQFF.

There are many counts of this clonotype. The chain couples TRBV11-3 to TRBJ2-1; 7 nucleotides line up with TRBD2. The CDR3 covers 15 residues. Losses at the gene ends were 2 bases for V and 8 bases for J; bases not matched to a gene: 9. Germline CDR1 reads SGHNT; CDR2 reads YENEEA. The CDR3 nucleotides read TGTGCCAGCAGCTTATCGCGCGGGAGAAGGCATGAGCAGTTCTTC. This translates into CASSLSRGRRHEQFF. The whole variable domain, filled in from reference TRBV11-3 and TRBJ2-1, reads EAGVVQSPRYKIIEKKQPVAFWCNPISGHNTLYWYLQNLGQGPELLIRYENEEAVDDSQLPKDRFSAERLKGVDSTLKIQPAELGDSAVYLCASSLSRGRRHEQFFGPGTRLTVL.

This sequence joins TRBV9 and TRBJ1-2, with D hard to call. The CDR3 runs 15 residues. CDR1 and CDR2 (germline): SGDLS, YYNGEE. Deletions cut 3 bases from V and 2 bases from J, with 14 bases between. CDR3 nucleotide sequence: TGTGCCAGCAGCGCCCAGTTTTCCCCCAACTATGGCTACACCTTC. It codes for CASSAQFSPNYGYTF.

This clonotype was detected ten times or more. CDR3 bases: TGTGCCAGCAGTTTAATCGACACCCTCTACGAGCAGTACTTC. Its protein product is CASSLIDTLYEQYF. The chain carries TRBV12-3 or TRBV12-4 and TRBJ2-7; D ambiguous. V lost 2 bases to trimming and J lost 3 bases, with 11 bases between them. The length of the CDR3 is 14 residues.

The CDR3 sequence is CASSLVGGLAGGSEQFF. The DNA of the CDR3 is TGTGCCAGCAGCCTAGTGGGAGGACTAGCGGGAGGAAGTGAGCAGTTCTTC. The chain combines TRBV27 with TRBJ2-1, with 14 bases lining up with TRBD2. CDR1 and CDR2 from the germline V gene are MNHEY and SMNVEV (reference sequence). V shed 6 bases, J shed 9 bases, and the junction held 13 bases outside the gene matches. The CDR3 totals 17 residues.

With regard to this clonotype: Here the CDR3 omits its conserved ending phenylalanine or tryptophan, so a read error is the likely source. V is TRBV20-1 and J is TRBJ2-7; 7 nucleotides agree with TRBD2. The CDR3 has 12 amino acids. V lost 6 bases to trimming and J lost 3 bases; unmatched junction nucleotides: 5. The germline CDR1 and CDR2 sequences are DFQATT and SNEGSKA (reference sequence). The CDR3 DNA sequence: TGCAGTGCAGCTCGGGACTACTACGAGCAGTACCTC. Its protein product is CSAARDYYEQYL.

This clonotype came up a few times. The chain employs TRBV13 and TRBJ2-1; D is possibly TRBD1 (6 bases). Germline-derived CDR1 and CDR2 are PRHDT and FYEKMQ (reference sequence). Trimming cost V 5 bases and J 4 bases, with 18 bases left between them. This CDR3 contains 16 residues. CDR3: CASSRRRAGDYNEQFF. In DNA, the CDR3 is TGTGCCAGCAGCCGGAGGCGGGCAGGGGATTACAATGAGCAGTTCTTC.

The chain is built from TRBV30 and TRBJ2-3, with D uncertain. V was trimmed by 3 bases and J by 2 bases, leaving 15 bases between them. There are 15 residues in the CDR3. Germline V gene lookup returns CDR1 GTSNPN and CDR2 SVGIG (reference sequence). CDR3 loop: CAWSMARHYTDTQYF. Written as DNA, the CDR3 is TGTGCCTGGAGCATGGCCAGACACTACACAGATACGCAGTATTTT.

This clonotype was picked up many times. V gene TRBV11-2 combines with J gene TRBJ2-2, with TRBD2 matching 10 bases. This CDR3 spans 17 amino acids. The V and J ends lost 4 bases and 1 base, in that order; junction bases with no gene match: 6. Germline assignment: CDR1 SGHAT and CDR2 FQNNGV. This CDR3 is CASSSRGLAENTGELFF. The DNA of the CDR3 is TGTGCCAGCAGCTCGCGAGGACTAGCGGAGAACACCGGGGAGCTGTTTTTT.

This chain uses TRBV6-1 with TRBJ2-7, with 14 bases identical to TRBD2. The CDR3 runs to 17 residues. Trimming at V came to 1 base and at J to 5 bases, leaving 7 bases not matched to a gene. The V gene's germline CDR1 is MNHNS and CDR2 SASEGT. The CDR3: CASSEGTSGRTQNEQYF. CDR3 in DNA: TGTGCCAGCAGTGAAGGGACTAGCGGGAGGACCCAGAACGAGCAGTACTTC.